This T cell receptor beta chain was sequenced in a study of shared clonotypes between healthy human individuals. Study-level information: Each donor's CD4 naive and CD4 memory cells filled three plates apiece, CD8 naive two, and CD8 memory one.

For every subset, genomic DNA was evenly distributed across several immunoSEQ plates. The table came from immunoSEQ multiplex PCR; TCRdb's copy has only in-frame clones and leaves some out. The sample carries under 2.5 million clones, 85% to 95% recorded once. This clone showed up just once. From germline, CDR1 is MDHEN and CDR2 SYDVKM. The V end was cut by 4 bases, the J end by 7 bases, with 13 bases between. CDR3 length: 13 amino acids. Every donor, a Caucasian adult, lived in Nashville, Tennessee. The sample taken for sequencing was naive CD4+ T cells from PBMCs. Subset: CD45RA+ positively selected. This sequence originates from a man between 18 and 29 years old in good health. Some clones in this sample may be carry-over from other donors' samples. V and J are TRBV28 and TRBJ1-1, with D maybe TRBD1 (5 bases). The CDR3 region is CASSSPQGGEAFF. The DNA of the CDR3 is TGTGCCAGCAGTTCACCTCAGGGCGGTGAAGCTTTCTTT.